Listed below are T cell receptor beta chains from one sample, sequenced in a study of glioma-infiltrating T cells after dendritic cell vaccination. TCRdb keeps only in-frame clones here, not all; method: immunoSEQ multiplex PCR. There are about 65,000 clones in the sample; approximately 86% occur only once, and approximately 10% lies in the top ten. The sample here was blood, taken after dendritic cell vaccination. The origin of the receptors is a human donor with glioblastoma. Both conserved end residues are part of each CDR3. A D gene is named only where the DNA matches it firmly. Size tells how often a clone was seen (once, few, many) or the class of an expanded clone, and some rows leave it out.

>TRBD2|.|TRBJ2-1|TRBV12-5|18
TGTGCTAGTGGTTTGGGGACTAGCGGGGGGCTCTACCCTAATGAGCAGCTCTTC
CASGLGTSGGLYPNEQLF
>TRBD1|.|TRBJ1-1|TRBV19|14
TGTGCCAGTACCCGGGACAGAGCGAACACTGAAGCTTTCTTT
CASTRDRANTEAFF
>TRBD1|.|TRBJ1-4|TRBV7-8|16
TGTGCCAGCAGCTTAGGGGCGACAGGGACCTTGGTAAAACTGTTTTTT
CASSLGATGTLVKLFF
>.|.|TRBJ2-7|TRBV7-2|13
TGTGCCAGCAGCTTAGGGGCTTCCTACGAGCAGTACTTC
CASSLGASYEQYF
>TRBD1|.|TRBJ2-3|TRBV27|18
TGTGCCAGCAGTTATTCTTGTTGGACAGGACCTAGCACAGATACGCAGTATTTT
CASSYSCWTGPSTDTQYF
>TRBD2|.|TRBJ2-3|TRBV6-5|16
TGTGCCAGCAGTTCAAGATACAGGACTAGCCCAGATACGCAGTATTTT
CASSSRYRTSPDTQYF
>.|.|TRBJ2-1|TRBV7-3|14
TGTGCCAGCAGCTACTCAAACAGGGTGGATGAGCAGTTCTTC
CASSYSNRVDEQFF
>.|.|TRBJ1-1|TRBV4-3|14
TGCGCCAGCAGCCAAGCGCGGAGGGGCACTGAAGCTTTCTTT
CASSQARRGTEAFF
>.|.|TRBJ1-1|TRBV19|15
TGTGCCAGTAATATCGGACTTCTCATGAACACTGAAGCTTTCTTT
CASNIGLLMNTEAFF
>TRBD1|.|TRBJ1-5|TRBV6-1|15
TGTGCCAGCAGTTCAGGGGGCGTCGGGAGCCAGCCCCAGCATTTT
CASSSGGVGSQPQHF
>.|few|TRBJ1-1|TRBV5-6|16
TGTGCCAGCAGCTCTTCCAACTGGGCCCATGGGCCTGAAGCTTTCTTT
CASSSSNWAHGPEAFF
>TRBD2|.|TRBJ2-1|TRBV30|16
TGTGCCTGGAGTGGCCTAGCGGGAGTAGGGTACAATGAGCAGTTCTTC
CAWSGLAGVGYNEQFF
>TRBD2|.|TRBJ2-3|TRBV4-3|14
TGCGCCAGCAGCCAGGGACTAGACTACAATACGCAGTATTTT
CASSQGLDYNTQYF
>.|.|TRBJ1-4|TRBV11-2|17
TGTGCCAGCAGCCCGGGGAGGGGGATCGCAACTAATGAAAAACTGTTTTTT
CASSPGRGIATNEKLFF
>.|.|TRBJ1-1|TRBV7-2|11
TGTGCCAGCAGCGTAAACACTGAAGCTTTCTTT
CASSVNTEAFF
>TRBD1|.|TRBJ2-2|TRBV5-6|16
TGTGCCAGCAGCCGGGGACAGGGGGCAGTCACCGGGGAGCTGTTTTTT
CASSRGQGAVTGELFF
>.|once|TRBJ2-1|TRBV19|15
TGTGCCAGTATGGTTCAGGGACACCGCTACAATGAGCAGTTCTTC
CASMVQGHRYNEQFF
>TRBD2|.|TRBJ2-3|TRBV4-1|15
TGCGCCAGCAGCCACAGACTAGCGGGCACAGATACGCAGTATTTT
CASSHRLAGTDTQYF
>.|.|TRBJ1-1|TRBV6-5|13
TGTGCCAGCAGTTCCTTCCGGGGCACTGAAGCTTTCTTT
CASSSFRGTEAFF
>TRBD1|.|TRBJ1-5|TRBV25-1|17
TGTGCCAGCAGTGAAGACAGGGCCGGGGACCCTAATCAGCCCCAGCATTTT
CASSEDRAGDPNQPQHF
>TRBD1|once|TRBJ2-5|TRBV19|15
TGTGCCAGTAGTGTACAGGGGTCGGGTCAAGAGACCCAGTACTTC
CASSVQGSGQETQYF
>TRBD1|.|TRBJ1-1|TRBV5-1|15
TGCGCCAGCAGCAGCATCGGACAGGTGAACACTGAAGCTTTCTTT
CASSSIGQVNTEAFF
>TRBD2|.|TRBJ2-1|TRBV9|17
TGTGCCAGCAGCGTAGGTAGTAGCGGGGGATCTTTTAATGAGCAGTTCTTC
CASSVGSSGGSFNEQFF
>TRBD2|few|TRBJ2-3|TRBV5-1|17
TGCGCCAGCAGCCTCCGGGGTAGCGGGGGGGCGACAGATACGCAGTATTTT
CASSLRGSGGATDTQYF
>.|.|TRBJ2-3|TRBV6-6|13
TGTGCCAGCAGTCAAACGGGCACAGATACGCAGTATTTT
CASSQTGTDTQYF
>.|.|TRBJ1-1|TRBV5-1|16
TGCGCCAGCAGCTTGGGTAGCGGGACGATGAACACTGAAGCTTTCTTT
CASSLGSGTMNTEAFF
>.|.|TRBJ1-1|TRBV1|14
TGCACCAGCAGCCCCAGGTACGGCCCTGTTCGAGCTTTCTTT
CTSSPRYGPVRAFF
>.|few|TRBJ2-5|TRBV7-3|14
TGTGCCAGCAGCTTAACCCTAGCAGCGGAGACCCAGTACTTC
CASSLTLAAETQYF
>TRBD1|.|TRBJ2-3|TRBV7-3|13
TGTGCCAGCAGCTTCGCAGGGGGAGATACGCAGTATTTT
CASSFAGGDTQYF
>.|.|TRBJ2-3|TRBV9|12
TGTGCCAGCAGCGGTGCGCGAGATACGCAGTATTTT
CASSGARDTQYF
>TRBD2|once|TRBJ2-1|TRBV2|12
TGTGCCGCGGAGGGACTAGCCAATGAGCAGTTCTTC
CAAEGLANEQFF
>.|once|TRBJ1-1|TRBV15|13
TGTGCCACCAGCAGAGGTAGGAACACTGAAGCTTTCTTT
CATSRGRNTEAFF
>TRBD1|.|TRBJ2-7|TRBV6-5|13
TGTGCCAGCAGTCAGACAGGGACCTACGAGCAGTACTTC
CASSQTGTYEQYF
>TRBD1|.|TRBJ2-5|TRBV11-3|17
TGTGCCAGCAGCTTAGAAGGCCGGGACAGGGAGGGAGAGACCCAGTACTTC
CASSLEGRDREGETQYF
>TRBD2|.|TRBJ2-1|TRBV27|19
TGTGCCAGCAGTTTCGGGACTAGCGGGAGCTATAGCTCCTACAATGAGCAGTTCTTC
CASSFGTSGSYSSYNEQFF
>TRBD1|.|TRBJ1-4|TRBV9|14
TGTGCCAGCAGCACCTCGACAGGGGATGAAAAACTGTTTTTT
CASSTSTGDEKLFF
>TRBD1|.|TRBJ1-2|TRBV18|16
TGTGCCAGCTCATACTCCGGGACAGAAGCTAACTATGGCTACACCTTC
CASSYSGTEANYGYTF
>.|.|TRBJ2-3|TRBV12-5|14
TGTGCTAGTGGTTTGGTAGGCGGATTAGATACGCAGTATTTT
CASGLVGGLDTQYF
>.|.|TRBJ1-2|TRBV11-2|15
TGTGCCAGCAGCTTAGGGGGGCAAAGGCAGTATGGCTACACCTTC
CASSLGGQRQYGYTF
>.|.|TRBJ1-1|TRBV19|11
TGTGCCAGTATCGGCACATCGAGGGCTTTCTTT
CASIGTSRAFF
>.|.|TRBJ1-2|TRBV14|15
TGTGCCAGCAGCCAAGAGGCCAGGGTAGGAACTGGCTACACCTTC
CASSQEARVGTGYTF
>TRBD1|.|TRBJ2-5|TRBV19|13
TGTGCCAGTAGTGGGGGACAGCAAGAGACCCAGTACTTC
CASSGGQQETQYF
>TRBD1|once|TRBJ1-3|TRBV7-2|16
TGTGCCAGCAGCCTGACAGGGGCGCTAGCTGGAAACACCATATATTTT
CASSLTGALAGNTIYF
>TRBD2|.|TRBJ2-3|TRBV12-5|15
TGTGCTAGTGGTTTGGGTAGCGGGAGGAGAGATACGCAGTATTTT
CASGLGSGRRDTQYF
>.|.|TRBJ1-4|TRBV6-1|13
TGTGCCAGCAGTGACGGGAGACGTCCAAAACTGTTTTTT
CASSDGRRPKLFF
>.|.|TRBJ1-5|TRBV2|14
TGTGCCAGCAGGCCCCGACACCCGGATCAGCCCCAGCATTTT
CASRPRHPDQPQHF